This T cell receptor (beta chain) was documented in a study of metastatic and nonmetastatic thyroid tumors (dated by TCRdb to between 2020 and 2021). For context, the study as a whole: Repertoires from peripheral blood and from tumor or nodule tissue samples of malignant and benign thyroid patients were compared. What the authors observed across the whole study: TCR beta diversity was reported as significantly higher in malignant tumors than in benign nodules, in both blood and tumor samples.

No treatment had been received by any patient before thyroid surgery. Using T-cell receptor beta sequencing, the researchers looked back retrospectively at clinical samples from patients, gathered between the early 2010s and the late 2010s. In regard to this clone: Its antigen is still unknown. Within one base of it there is no much larger clone, and no base qualities were kept.

The library was obtained by PCR. The sequencer listed for this sample is Illumina HiSeq 4000. High-throughput sequencing was used to profile the CDR3 region of the TCR beta-chain in every patient. The original pipeline was this. Drawing on CDR3 differences between clinicopathological groups, the researchers built a classifier meant to tell apart patients with distant-metastatic papillary thyroid cancer. The Shannon index was used to measure repertoire diversity, and the Morisita-Horn index was used to measure how similar tumor and blood repertoires were. TCRdb itself trimmed the public reads at Q25 with fastp, ran MiXCR and retained productive beta chains. The V and J calls reflect TCRdb's pipeline rather than the authors' work. A total of about 17,000 clones appear in this sample, roughly a fifth of them only once. The ten largest clones take up 20% to 25% of the sample. The CDR3 has 18 amino acids, counting the end cysteine and phenylalanine. Of the read, only the CDR3 DNA is kept; its 54 bases are in frame from base 1. Reading the germline V gene gives CDR1 MNHEY and CDR2 SVGAGI. V loses 6 bases at its end and J loses 1 base; junction bases beyond the gene matches: 10.

The TCR was taken from a female donor with papillary thyroid cancer or a benign thyroid nodule (not recorded which). Some clones in this sample may be carry-over from other donors' samples. The rearrangement combines TRBV6-5 with TRBJ2-1; TRBD2 fits 12 bases in the junction. The sample taken for sequencing was adjacent normal tissue. The CDR3 here reads CASSHPTSGSTSYNEQFF. In nucleotides, the sequence is TGTGCCAGCAGCCATCCGACTAGCGGGAGTACTTCCTACAATGAGCAGTTCTTC.